This T cell receptor beta chain is from a study of shared clonotypes between healthy human individuals. Only Caucasian adults living in Nashville, Tennessee served as donors. For each subset, genomic DNA was distributed in equal portions over several immunoSEQ plates. The assay was immunoSEQ multiplex PCR, and TCRdb's table has in-frame clones only and misses some. The table shows approximately 720,000 clones, with 72% occurring only once. V lost 7 bases, J lost 10 bases, and 4 bases stayed unmatched. Germline V lookup: CDR1 SQVTM, CDR2 ANQGSEA. The CDR3 sequence is 11 residues long. Sequencing was performed on memory CD4+ T cells sorted from blood. Noted subset: CD45RA-negative fraction. V gene TRBV29-1 combines with J gene TRBJ2-1; 10 nucleotides match TRBD2. This TCR came from a woman in her thirties in good health. CDR3 DNA: TGCAGCGACCTTAGCGGGAGGGAGCAGTTCTTC. Its translation is CSDLSGREQFF.